One sample yielded the 22 T cell receptor beta chains listed below, sequenced in a study of cytomegalovirus exposure and HLA in healthy donors. The PCR was carried out with 60 Vbeta primers and 13 Jbeta primers. Measured with immunoSEQ multiplex PCR; TCRdb has only the in-frame clones, and not every one. Of some 190,000 clones listed, around three quarters were seen once; the top ten hold 1.5% to 2%. What was sequenced was PBMCs. Source of these receptors: a woman aged 30 to 39 in good health and CMV-seronegative.

V gene TRBV7-2 combines with J gene TRBJ2-5; 10 bases are shared with TRBD1. This CDR3 is built from 14 residues. The germline V gene encodes CDR1 SGHTA and CDR2 FQGNSA. Trimming at V came to 4 bases and at J to 5 bases, leaving 4 bases not matched to a gene. CDR3 sequence: CASSSDRGAETQYF. CDR3 DNA sequence: TGTGCCAGCAGCTCGGACAGGGGGGCGGAGACCCAGTACTTC.

This chain connects TRBV4-1 to TRBJ2-3; 7 positions match TRBD2. This CDR3 contains 13 residues. Germline CDR1 is MGHRA and CDR2 is YSYEKL. V dropped 4 bases and J dropped 4; count of bases not matched to a gene: 2. This CDR3 reads CASSLGGSDTQYF. For the CDR3, the DNA is TGCGCCAGCAGCCTCGGGGGGTCAGATACGCAGTATTTT.

This clone was observed a few times. This chain links TRBV2 with TRBJ1-1; 7 bases agree with TRBD1. Germline values: CDR1 SNHLY, CDR2 FYNNEI. The CDR3 contains 17 residues. V trimming: 4 bases; J trimming: 1 base; junction bases outside the gene matches: 12. CDR3 nucleotides: TGTGCCAGCAGTGTTACTCCCCCGGGACAGCAGAACACTGAAGCTTTCTTT. Amino acids: CASSVTPPGQQNTEAFF.

The gene calls are TRBV23-1 and TRBJ2-5, with a possible D match to TRBD2 (6 bases). TRBV23-1 is an ORF, with its function uncertain. V lost 11 bases to trimming and J lost 5 bases, with 27 bases between them. The length of the CDR3 is 16 residues. This CDR3 is CAGPPWGGRTQETQYF. The CDR3 nucleotides read TGCGCCGGGCCACCCTGGGGAGGCCGAACTCAGGAGACCCAGTACTTC.

The chain has TRBV7-6 and TRBJ1-1; 9 bases are shared with TRBD1. V trimming: 5 bases; J trimming: 10 bases; junction bases outside the gene matches: 11. Per germline, CDR1 SGHVS and CDR2 FNYEAQ. The CDR3 is 14 residues long. The CDR3 protein is CASSQNLGQGAAFF. The CDR3 DNA is TGTGCCAGCAGCCAAAACCTGGGACAGGGTGCAGCTTTCTTT.

The rearrangement uses TRBV30 and TRBJ2-7; 11 bases line up with TRBD1. Trimming removed 5 bases from V and 1 base from J; junction bases left unmatched: 4. This CDR3 has 14 residues. Germline assignment: CDR1 GTSNPN and CDR2 SVGIG (reference sequence). This CDR3 is CAWVDRGHSYEQYF. The CDR3 coding sequence is TGTGCCTGGGTGGACAGGGGGCATTCCTACGAGCAGTACTTC. Full variable domain (missing parts from reference TRBV30 and TRBJ2-7): SQTIHQWPATLVQPVGSPLSLECTVEGTSNPNLYWYRQAAGRGLQLLFYSVGIGQISSEVPQNLSASRPQDRQFILSSKKLLLSDSGFYLCAWVDRGHSYEQYFGPGTRLTVT.

The chain carries TRBV5-8 and TRBJ1-5; 10 bases agree with TRBD1. Germline trimming cut 4 bases from V and 4 bases from J; bases unmatched to any gene: 5. The CDR3 contains 15 residues. Germline-derived CDR1 and CDR2 are SGHTS and YDEGEE. DNA of the CDR3: TGTGCCAGCAGCCTTGGGACAGGGGTTAATCAGCCCCAGCATTTT. This translates into CASSLGTGVNQPQHF.

The V call is TRBV7-2, the J call TRBJ2-7, with D perhaps TRBD2 (5 bases). V was clipped by 0 bases and J by 3 bases, with 9 bases between them. Germline V CDR1 and CDR2: SGHTA, FQGNSA. The CDR3 totals 14 residues. The CDR3 DNA sequence: TGTGCCAGCAGCTTAGCTAGTACTAGCTACGAGCAGTACTTC. Amino acid sequence: CASSLASTSYEQYF.

The chain's CDR3 is CSVAGLNTEAFF. Written as DNA, the CDR3 is TGCAGCGTTGCGGGTCTGAACACTGAAGCTTTCTTT. The chain uses TRBV29-1 and TRBJ1-1; D call uncertain. CDR1 is SQVTM and CDR2 is ANQGSEA in the germline V gene. This CDR3 contains 12 residues. Trimming shortened V by 4 bases and J by 0 bases, and 6 bases separated the two germline ends.

About this clone itself: A read error may account for a junction end that differs from germline. CDR3 in DNA: TGCGCCAGCAGTCCCGGACGTAGTAGGGGAGGCAATCGGCCCCAGCATTTT. As protein: CASSPGRSRGGNRPQHF. This chain connects TRBV4-3 to TRBJ1-5, with D perhaps TRBD1 (5 bases). The CDR3 covers 17 residues. Germline CDR1 is LGHNA and CDR2 is YSLEER.

The chain couples TRBV5-6 to TRBJ1-4, with a tentative D call TRBD1 (5 bases). Trimming cost V 2 bases and J 2 bases, with 16 bases left between them. Per germline, CDR1 SGHDT and CDR2 YYEEEE. The CDR3 sequence is 17 residues long. Written as DNA, the CDR3 is TGTGCCAGCAGCTTTCCGACGGGAGGGGCGACTAATGAAAAACTGTTTTTT. Amino acids: CASSFPTGGATNEKLFF.

The chain combines TRBV19 with TRBJ2-1; D not certain. The CDR3 covers 14 residues. The germline V gene has CDR1 LNHDA and CDR2 SQIVND (reference sequence). V lost 0 bases to trimming and J lost 4 bases, with 7 bases between them. The CDR3 is CASSIDGLYNEQFF. CDR3 coding DNA: TGTGCCAGTAGTATAGATGGTCTATACAATGAGCAGTTCTTC.

The rearrangement uses TRBV4-3 and TRBJ1-3; no definite D call. CDR3 size: 17 residues. Trimming took off 0 bases at V and 2 bases at J, with 14 bases between the two ends. Germline assignment: CDR1 LGHNA and CDR2 YSLEER. CDR3 residues: CASSQDSAALTGNTIYF. As DNA, the CDR3 is TGCGCCAGCAGCCAAGATTCGGCGGCCCTTACTGGAAACACCATATATTTT.

This chain connects TRBV10-1 to TRBJ2-3, with 8 bases aligning to TRBD1. The CDR3 totals 15 residues. CDR1 and CDR2 from the germline V gene are WNHNN and SYGVQD (reference sequence). J gave up 1 base and V 2 bases, and 2 bases lay outside the gene matches. The CDR3 sequence is CASSEGQGGTDTQYF. For the CDR3, the DNA is TGCGCCAGCAGTGAGGGACAGGGAGGCACAGATACGCAGTATTTT.

The V and J genes are TRBV7-9 and TRBJ2-7; 9 bases line up with TRBD1. Germline V CDR1 and CDR2: SEHNR, FQNEAQ (reference sequence). The J segment lost 6 bases and the V segment lost 4 bases, leaving 7 bases of the junction unmatched. This CDR3 has 14 residues. In DNA form, the CDR3 reads TGTGCCAGCAGCTCCGCGGGACAGGGCTCCGAGCAGTACTTC. As protein: CASSSAGQGSEQYF.

The gene calls are TRBV10-3 and TRBJ2-3, with TRBD1 identical over 9 bases. Germline trimming cut 4 bases from V and 4 bases from J; bases unmatched to any gene: 12. Germline loops: CDR1 ENHRY, CDR2 SYGVKD. The CDR3 has 17 residues. This CDR3 reads CAISVSPGTGRPDTQYF. The CDR3 DNA is TGTGCCATCAGTGTTAGTCCGGGGACAGGGCGTCCAGATACGCAGTATTTT.

The table lists this clone with a count of one. The gene calls are TRBV6-5 and TRBJ2-1; a weak D match, TRBD1 (5 bases). The CDR3 loop spans 11 amino acids. Trimming stripped 6 bases from V and 7 bases from J, with 7 bases between. CDR1 is MNHEY, CDR2 SVGAGI, per germline. CDR3 sequence reads: CASSQGNEQFF. DNA for the CDR3: TGTGCCAGCAGCCAGGGTAATGAGCAGTTCTTC.

The chain couples TRBV29-1 to TRBJ2-7; TRBD1 might be the D (6 bases). This CDR3 is 14 amino acids long. CDR1 and CDR2 (germline): SQVTM, ANQGSEA. The germline V and J ends were trimmed by 7 bases and 2 bases, with 18 bases remaining between them. The CDR3 nucleotides are TGCAGCGCCCTAAAAGTCGGACAGACCTACGAGCAGTACTTC. As protein: CSALKVGQTYEQYF.

The rearrangement uses TRBV27 and TRBJ2-7; 8 bases agree with TRBD2. Germline V gene data show CDR1 as MNHEY and CDR2 as SMNVEV (reference sequence). This CDR3 has 16 amino acids. Germline trimming cut 6 bases from V and 0 bases from J; bases unmatched to any gene: 10. CDR3 DNA: TGTGCCAGCAGACCCGGTGGTAGCGGGGCCTCCTACGAGCAGTACTTC. This sequence encodes CASRPGGSGASYEQYF.

This clone occurred once. The chain joins TRBV7-2 to TRBJ1-2; TRBD1 matches at 9 bases. V trimming: 4 bases; J trimming: 7 bases; junction bases outside the gene matches: 7. Germline V gene data show CDR1 as SGHTA and CDR2 as FQGNSA. CDR3 size: 14 residues. DNA of the CDR3: TGTGCCAGCAGCTCACGGGACAGGGCTTCTGGCTACACCTTC. Its protein is CASSSRDRASGYTF.

CDR3 sequence: CASRGQGGRNTIYF. DNA of the CDR3: TGTGCCAGCAGAGGACAGGGAGGAAGAAACACCATATATTTT. This rearrangement joins TRBV28 to TRBJ1-3, with 8 bases aligning to TRBD1. Germline V CDR1 and CDR2: MDHEN, SYDVKM. J lost 5 bases, V lost 6 bases, and 6 bases had no gene match. The CDR3 runs 14 residues.

The chain links TRBV7-2 to TRBJ2-1; D is unresolved. In germline, CDR1 is SGHTA, CDR2 FQGNSA. This CDR3 contains 12 residues. Between the trimmed V and J ends, which lost 5 bases and 3 bases, there was a span of 5 bases. The CDR3 DNA reads as TGTGCCAGCAGCCCAAACTACAATGAGCAGTTCTTC. The encoded protein is CASSPNYNEQFF.